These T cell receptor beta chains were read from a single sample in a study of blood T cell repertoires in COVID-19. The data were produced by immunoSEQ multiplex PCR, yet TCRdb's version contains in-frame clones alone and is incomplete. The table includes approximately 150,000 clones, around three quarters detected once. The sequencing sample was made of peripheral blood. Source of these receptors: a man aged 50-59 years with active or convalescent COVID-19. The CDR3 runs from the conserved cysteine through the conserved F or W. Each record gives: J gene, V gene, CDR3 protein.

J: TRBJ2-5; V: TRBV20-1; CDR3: CSLGGAETQYF
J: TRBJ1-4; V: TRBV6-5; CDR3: CASNRVNEKLFF
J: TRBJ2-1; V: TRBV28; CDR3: CASGTGTSVNEQFF
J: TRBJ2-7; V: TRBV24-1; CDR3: CATSARGVPYEQYF
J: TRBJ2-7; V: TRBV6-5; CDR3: CASRTSGLHEQYF
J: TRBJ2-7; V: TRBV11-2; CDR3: CASASGPYEQYF
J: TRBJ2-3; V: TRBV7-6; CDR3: CASSWPLAEEVESSTDTQYF
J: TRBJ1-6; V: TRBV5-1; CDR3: CASSKRTGRDSPLHF
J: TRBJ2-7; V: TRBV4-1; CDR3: CASSQMGRALGGEQYF
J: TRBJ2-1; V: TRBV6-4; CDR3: CASSDSLREGIYNEQFF
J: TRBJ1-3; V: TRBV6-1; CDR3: CASSEAPHSGNTIYF
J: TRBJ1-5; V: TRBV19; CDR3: CASTPDRGLRQPQHF
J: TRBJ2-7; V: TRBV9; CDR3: CASSAGWDRLYEQYF
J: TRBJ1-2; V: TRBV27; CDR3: CASSPSWAGGEGYGYTF
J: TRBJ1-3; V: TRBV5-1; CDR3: CASSLGVGGLYSGNTIYF
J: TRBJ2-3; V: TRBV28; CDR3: CASSLTGGIDTQYF
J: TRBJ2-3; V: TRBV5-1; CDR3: CASSLSGVSTDTQYF
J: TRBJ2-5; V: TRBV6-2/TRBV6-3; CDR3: CASSYSGGRPDWETQYF
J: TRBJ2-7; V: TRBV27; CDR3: CASSFQLTSYEQYF
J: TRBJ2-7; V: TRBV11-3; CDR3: CASSQQGAYYEQYF
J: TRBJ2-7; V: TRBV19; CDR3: CASHAGSSGLAGTYEQYF
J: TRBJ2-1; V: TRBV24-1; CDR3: CATSDPARTGIYNEQFF
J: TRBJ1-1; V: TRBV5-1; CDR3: CASSLQFGGSLWTEAFF
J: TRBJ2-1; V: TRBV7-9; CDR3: CASSVINEQFF
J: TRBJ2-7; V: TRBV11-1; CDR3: CASSLRQGVMGEQYF
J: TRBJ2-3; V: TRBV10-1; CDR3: CASSRQGAGTDTQYF
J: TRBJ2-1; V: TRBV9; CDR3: CASSVVGVGGSYNEQFF
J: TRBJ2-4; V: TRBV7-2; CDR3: CASSQGLAGVNIQYF
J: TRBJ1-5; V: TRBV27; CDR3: CASSSEQGAQPQHF
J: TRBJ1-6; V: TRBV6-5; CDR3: CAITDRVYSPLHF
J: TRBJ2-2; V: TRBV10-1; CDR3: CASSEQAGPNTGELFF
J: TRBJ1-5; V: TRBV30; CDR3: CAWSPTGGNQPQHF
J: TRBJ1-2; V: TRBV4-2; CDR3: CASSTHRGSDYGYTF
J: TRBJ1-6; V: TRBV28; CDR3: CASSRTESSYNSPLHF
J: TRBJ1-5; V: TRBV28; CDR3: CASKSGDRANQPQHF
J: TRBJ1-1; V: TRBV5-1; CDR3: CASSFKAGATEAFF
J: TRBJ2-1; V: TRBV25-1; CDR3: CASRATGKRNEQFF
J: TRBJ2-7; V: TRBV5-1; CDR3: CASSFGASYEQYF
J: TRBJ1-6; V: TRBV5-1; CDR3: CASSLAGEGHSPLHF
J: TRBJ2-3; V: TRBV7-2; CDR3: CASSHALAGGTDTQYF
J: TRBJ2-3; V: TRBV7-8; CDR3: CASSLEGGVSTDTQYF
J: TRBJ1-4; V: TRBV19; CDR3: CASTNFAGNEKLFF
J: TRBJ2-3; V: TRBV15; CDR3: CATSSSSVFTDTQYF
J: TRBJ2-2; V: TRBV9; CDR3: CASSVGGGGRQTGELFF
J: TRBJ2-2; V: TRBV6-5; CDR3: CASSYNPEAVGELFF
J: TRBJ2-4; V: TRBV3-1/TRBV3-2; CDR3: CASSQEWTSGRLGLAKNIQYF
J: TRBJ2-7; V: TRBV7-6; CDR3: CASSLLSGDYEQYF
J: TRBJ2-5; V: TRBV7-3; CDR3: CASSPDSQETQYF
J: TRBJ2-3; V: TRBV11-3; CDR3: CASSSGQPTDTQYF
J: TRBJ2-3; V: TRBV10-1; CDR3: CASSRGQTGTDTQYF
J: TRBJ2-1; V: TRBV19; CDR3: CASTISGRSNEQFF
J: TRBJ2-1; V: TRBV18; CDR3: CASSPRGLQDIEQFF
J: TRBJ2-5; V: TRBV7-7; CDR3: CASSLGLAGSQETQYF